The rows below give T cell receptor beta chains drawn from one sample of a study of blood T cell repertoires in COVID-19. Profiling relied on immunoSEQ multiplex PCR, and the TCRdb table lists in-frame clones only, not all of them. In the table there are some 210,000 clones, 70% to 90% of which are singletons. The material sequenced was PBMCs or T cells enriched from blood (not recorded which). These receptors were obtained from a man aged 35 to 55 who had recovered from COVID-19. Both conserved end residues are part of each CDR3. D genes are given only for firm matches. Rows give clone size only sometimes, using once, few, many, or a class for an expanded clone.

v_call	d_call	clone_size	j_call	cdr3_aa	cdr3_nt
TRBV6-4	TRBD2	.	TRBJ2-1	CASRRLASGSIDEQFF	TGTGCCAGCAGGAGGCTGGCTAGCGGGAGTATAGATGAGCAGTTCTTC
TRBV18	.	.	TRBJ1-1	CASSGGADTEAFF	TGTGCCAGCTCCGGGGGGGCTGACACTGAAGCTTTCTTT
TRBV5-1	TRBD1	.	TRBJ2-7	CASSWTGTAEQYF	TGCGCCAGCAGCTGGACAGGGACGGCCGAGCAGTACTTC
TRBV5-1	.	.	TRBJ2-1	CASSLTPRGVYAGRSSYNEQFF	TGCGCCAGCAGCTTGACACCCCGTGGGGTTTATGCGGGGCGCAGCTCCTACAATGAGCAGTTCTTC
TRBV29-1	TRBD1	.	TRBJ1-5	CSGSPGTGGSFFHQPQHF	TGCAGCGGCTCTCCCGGGACAGGGGGCTCATTTTTCCATCAGCCCCAGCATTTT
TRBV14	.	.	TRBJ1-6	CASSQGTISYNSPLHF	TGTGCCAGCAGCCAGGGGACTATCTCCTATAATTCACCCCTCCACTTT
TRBV4-1	TRBD2	few	TRBJ2-7	CASSESSGIIYEQYF	TGCGCCAGCAGCGAGAGTAGCGGGATCATCTACGAGCAGTACTTC
TRBV11-2	.	once	TRBJ2-6	CASSPLGHPSGANVLTF	TGTGCCAGCAGCCCGCTGGGACACCCATCTGGGGCCAACGTCCTGACTTTC
TRBV5-6	TRBD2	.	TRBJ2-5	CASSFRTSGNREETQYF	TGTGCCAGCAGCTTTAGGACTAGCGGGAACCGAGAAGAGACCCAGTACTTC
TRBV9	.	.	TRBJ1-3	CASSDNSGNTIYF	TGTGCCAGCAGCGACAACTCTGGAAACACCATATATTTT
TRBV3-1/TRBV3-2	.	.	TRBJ1-2	CASSQYDSNYGYTF	TGTGCCAGCAGCCAATACGACAGTAACTATGGCTACACCTTC
TRBV11-2	TRBD1	.	TRBJ1-6	CASSLEQGYNSPLHF	TGTGCCAGCAGCTTAGAACAGGGGTATAATTCACCCCTCCACTTT
TRBV12-3/TRBV12-4	.	.	TRBJ2-2	CASSWTPGELFF	TGTGCCAGCAGCTGGACTCCCGGGGAGCTGTTTTTT
TRBV18	.	few	TRBJ1-1	CASSHRDGMNTEAFF	TGTGCCAGCTCACACAGGGACGGGATGAACACTGAAGCTTTCTTT
TRBV29-1	.	.	TRBJ2-7	CSVRTGTQPPYEQYF	TGCAGCGTCAGAACCGGGACACAACCACCCTACGAGCAGTACTTC
TRBV28	.	.	TRBJ1-2	CASIAGAGGYTF	TGTGCCAGCATTGCGGGGGCAGGCGGCTACACCTTC
TRBV28	.	once	TRBJ1-3	CASSWVEGSGNTIYF	TGTGCCAGCAGTTGGGTGGAGGGCTCTGGAAACACCATATATTTT
TRBV7-9	TRBD1	.	TRBJ1-6	CASSPDRAGNSPLHF	TGTGCCAGCAGCCCCGACAGGGCAGGGAATTCACCCCTCCACTTT
TRBV19	TRBD2	.	TRBJ2-2	CASSARLATGELFF	TGTGCCAGTAGCGCTAGACTAGCGACCGGGGAGCTGTTTTTT
TRBV19	.	.	TRBJ2-1	CASSKAKRRGADEQFF	TGTGCCAGTAGCAAAGCGAAGCGGAGGGGCGCCGATGAGCAGTTCTTC
TRBV27	TRBD2	.	TRBJ2-1	CASSPRLAGGINEQFF	TGTGCCAGCAGTCCACGACTAGCGGGAGGGATCAATGAGCAGTTCTTC
TRBV7-3	.	many	TRBJ2-2	CASSLDYGNTGELFF	TGTGCCAGCAGCTTGGACTACGGGAACACCGGGGAGCTGTTTTTT